The 22 T cell receptor beta chains presented below share a single source sample, sequenced in a study of OX40 agonist ivuxolimab in advanced cancers. This table comes from immunoSEQ multiplex PCR, and its TCRdb copy is limited to in-frame clones, with some not included. The data contain fewer than 70,000 clones, around 83% of them singletons. The material sequenced was CD4+ or CD8+ T cells sorted from blood, taken in a trial of the OX40 agonist ivuxolimab. Every receptor here comes from an adult with an advanced solid tumor such as melanoma, head and neck, liver or kidney cancer.

This chain links TRBV19 with TRBJ1-1; D is uncertain. V lost 0 bases and J 2 bases, leaving 7 bases between the germline ends. The germline V gene has CDR1 LNHDA and CDR2 SQIVND (reference sequence). This CDR3 spans 14 amino acids. The CDR3, as DNA: TGTGCCAGTAGTATAGATAAGAGAAACACTGAAGCTTTCTTT. This encodes CASSIDKRNTEAFF. The whole variable domain, filled in from reference TRBV19 and TRBJ1-1, reads DGGITQSPKYLFRKEGQNVTLSCEQNLNHDAMYWYRQDPGQGLRLIYYSQIVNDFQKGDIAEGYSVSREKKESFPLTVTSAQKNPTAFYLCASSIDKRNTEAFFGQGTRLTVV.

The rearrangement links TRBV4-1 to TRBJ2-1; TRBD2 aligns across 7 bases. The CDR3 extends over 15 amino acids. V lost 1 base and J lost 2; bases outside the gene matches: 2. Germline loops: CDR1 MGHRA, CDR2 YSYEKL. CDR3 sequence reads: CASSQVSGAYNEQFF. The CDR3 nucleotides read TGCGCCAGCAGCCAAGTGAGCGGGGCCTACAATGAGCAGTTCTTC.

This clone appeared a few times. The CDR3 DNA reads TGTGCCAGCACCGTGGCGGGGAATAACTATGGCTACACCTTC. Its translation is CASTVAGNNYGYTF. The V and J genes are TRBV28 and TRBJ1-2; D unresolved. This CDR3 region has 14 residues. The germline V gene has CDR1 MDHEN and CDR2 SYDVKM. V was clipped by 7 bases and J by 1 base, with 13 bases between them.

In regard to this clone: The sample has other DNA sequences that encode this CDR3 too. The V and J genes are TRBV29-1 and TRBJ2-3; D is unclear. This CDR3 contains 11 residues. V dropped 7 bases and J dropped 0 bases, with 5 bases sitting between them. Germline V CDR1 and CDR2: SQVTM, ANQGSEA. Here the CDR3 DNA reads TGCAGCGGAGGCAGCACAGATACGCAGTATTTT. This codes for CSGGSTDTQYF.

This clone was picked up one time. This chain links TRBV30 with TRBJ2-4; no reliable D call. Germline CDR1 GTSNPN, CDR2 SVGIG (reference sequence). Trimming removed 2 bases at V and 7 bases at J, with 6 bases between. CDR3 length equals 11 residues. CDR3 protein: CAWSSANIQYF. The CDR3 region has the DNA TGTGCCTGGAGTAGCGCGAACATTCAGTACTTC.

This clone was detected once. The chain is built from TRBV7-3 and TRBJ2-3; D is ambiguous. Germline assignment: CDR1 SGHTA and CDR2 FQGTGA. This CDR3 contains 14 residues. V lost 1 base and J lost 0, with 5 bases in between. CDR3 region: CASSLIPSTDTQYF. CDR3 DNA sequence: TGTGCCAGCAGCTTAATACCTAGCACAGATACGCAGTATTTT.

V is TRBV5-1 and J is TRBJ2-1, with D unclear. V was trimmed by 0 bases and J by 4 bases, leaving 11 bases between them. Germline CDR1 reads SGHRS; CDR2 reads YFSETQ. This CDR3 region has 15 residues. This chain's CDR3 is CASSLEVGMYNEQFF. In DNA, the CDR3 is TGCGCCAGCAGCTTGGAAGTAGGGATGTACAATGAGCAGTTCTTC. Drawing the rest from reference TRBV5-1 and TRBJ2-1, the complete variable domain is KAGVTQTPRYLIKTRGQQVTLSCSPISGHRSVSWYQQTPGQGLQFLFEYFSETQRNKGNFPGRFSGRQFSNSRSEMNVSTLELGDSALYLCASSLEVGMYNEQFFGPGTRLTVL.

The chain links TRBV4-1 to TRBJ2-3; 11 positions match TRBD1. V shed 4 bases, J shed 6 bases, and the junction held 9 bases outside the gene matches. The CDR3 consists of 16 residues. Germline CDR1 and CDR2: MGHRA and YSYEKL. Written as DNA, the CDR3 is TGCGCCAGCAGCCCCGGTGGGACAGGGGGGTGGGATACGCAGTATTTT. Protein sequence: CASSPGGTGGWDTQYF.

This clone was counted a few times. The V and J genes are TRBV4-1 and TRBJ1-1; tentative D call: TRBD1 (6 bases). This CDR3 has 16 residues. Trimming shortened V by 1 base and J by 4 bases, and 16 bases separated the two germline ends. The germline CDR1 and CDR2 sequences are MGHRA and YSYEKL. The CDR3 bases are TGCGCCAGCAGCCAAGTTGGGGCAGGGGTCCTCACTGAAGCTTTCTTT. Encoded protein: CASSQVGAGVLTEAFF.

This chain connects TRBV6-5 to TRBJ1-2; a possible D gene is TRBD1 (5 bases). The V and J ends lost 5 bases and 8 bases respectively, with 15 bases between them. The CDR3 runs 13 residues. Germline V gene data show CDR1 as MNHEY and CDR2 as SVGAGI. The CDR3 spells CASSTAGGGGYTF. CDR3 nucleotides: TGTGCCAGCAGTACCGCGGGGGGAGGCGGCTACACCTTC.

The chain uses TRBV28 and TRBJ1-4; TRBD1 matches at 7 bases. CDR1 MDHEN and CDR2 SYDVKM come from the germline V gene. After removal of 2 bases from V and 5 bases from J, the junction contained 2 bases not matched to a gene. The CDR3 is made up of 14 amino acids. CDR3 in DNA: TGTGCCAGCAGTTTAGGGACAGAAAATGAAAAACTGTTTTTT. Translating gives CASSLGTENEKLFF.

The chain has TRBV6-1 and TRBJ1-5, with TRBD1 as a possible D gene (6 bases). This CDR3 has 13 amino acids. Germline V gene sequence: CDR1 MNHNS, CDR2 SASEGT. V lost 1 base and J 7 bases, leaving 8 bases between the germline ends. The CDR3 loop is CASSEEGGQPQHF. The CDR3 coding sequence is TGTGCCAGCAGTGAAGAAGGGGGGCAGCCCCAGCATTTT.

V usage is TRBV19 and J usage is TRBJ2-5; TRBD1 agrees at 7 bases. The CDR3 is 15 amino acids. Per the germline V gene, CDR1 is LNHDA and CDR2 is SQIVND (reference sequence). The V and J ends lost 1 base and 2 bases, in that order; junction bases with no gene match: 4. CDR3 in DNA: TGTGCCAGTAGTATAGGCAGGGGGTTGCAAGAGACCCAGTACTTC. It codes for CASSIGRGLQETQYF.

This chain links TRBV10-3 with TRBJ2-5; D is unresolved. V was shortened by 4 bases and J by 2 bases, with 8 bases between the two germline ends. The CDR3 spans 13 residues. In germline, CDR1 is ENHRY, CDR2 SYGVKD. CDR3 nucleotides: TGTGCCATCAGTGTACGCGCACAAGAGACCCAGTACTTC. Translated, it gives CAISVRAQETQYF.

The chain uses TRBV18 and TRBJ2-1, with D perhaps matching TRBD1 or TRBD2 (6 bases each). The ends were cut back, 0 bases at V and 7 bases at J, with 16 bases in the middle. The length of the CDR3 is 16 residues. CDR1 is KGHSH and CDR2 is LQKENI in the germline V gene. The CDR3 here is CASSPPKGGQGNEQFF. The CDR3 nucleotides read TGTGCCAGCTCACCACCGAAGGGGGGCCAGGGGAATGAGCAGTTCTTC. The variable domain in full, completed from reference TRBV18 and TRBJ2-1, reads NAGVMQNPRHLVRRRGQEARLRCSPMKGHSHVYWYRQLPEEGLKFMVYLQKENIIDESGMPKERFSAEFPKEGPSILRIQQVVRGDSAAYFCASSPPKGGQGNEQFFGPGTRLTVL.

V usage is TRBV15 and J usage is TRBJ1-6, with no clear D. Between the trimmed V and J ends, which lost 3 bases and 4 bases, there was a span of 7 bases. From germline, CDR1 is LNHNV and CDR2 YYDKDF (reference sequence). The CDR3 is 14 amino acids. For the CDR3, the DNA is TGTGCCACCAGCAGCGGACTGTATAATTCACCCCTCCACTTT. This sequence encodes CATSSGLYNSPLHF.

The chain couples TRBV7-9 to TRBJ1-2; D might be TRBD1 (5 bases). The germline CDR1 and CDR2 sequences are SEHNR and FQNEAQ (reference sequence). The CDR3 runs 13 residues. Trimming cost V 0 bases and J 8 bases, with 10 bases left between them. The CDR3 nucleotides read TGTGCCAGCAGCTTAGCGCAGGGAGGCGGCTACACCTTC. The encoded protein is CASSLAQGGGYTF.

The chain carries TRBV30 and TRBJ1-5; D is perhaps TRBD1 (5 bases). The ends were cut back, 6 bases at V and 0 bases at J, with 15 bases in the middle. This CDR3 spans 15 amino acids. From germline, CDR1 is GTSNPN and CDR2 SVGIG (reference sequence). Written as DNA, the CDR3 is TGTGCCTGCTCTCAGGGAAGGGATAGCAATCAGCCCCAGCATTTT. Translating it yields CACSQGRDSNQPQHF.

The chain joins TRBV7-2 to TRBJ1-1; TRBD1 matches 8 bases. Germline V gene lookup returns CDR1 SGHTA and CDR2 FQGNSA. The CDR3 extends over 13 amino acids. V was pared by 5 bases and J by 9 bases, with 8 bases of the junction left unmatched. CDR3 in amino acids: CASSPWRDRQAFF. CDR3 coding DNA: TGTGCCAGCAGCCCCTGGCGGGACAGGCAAGCTTTCTTT.

The chain is built from TRBV5-1 and TRBJ2-7, with 8 bases fitting TRBD1. The trim removed 4 bases at V and 3 bases at J, leaving 6 bases unmatched. The CDR3 is made up of 14 amino acids. CDR1 and CDR2 from the germline V gene are SGHRS and YFSETQ. The CDR3 protein is CASSPPGQVYEQYF. For the CDR3, the DNA is TGCGCCAGCAGCCCACCGGGACAGGTCTACGAGCAGTACTTC.

The V call is TRBV30, the J call TRBJ2-1; either TRBD1 or TRBD2 may fit D (5 bases each). V lost 4 bases and J lost 8, with 15 bases in between. CDR3 length equals 13 residues. Germline V gene sequence: CDR1 GTSNPN, CDR2 SVGIG (reference sequence). CDR3 sequence reads: CAWTQGAGYEQFF. The CDR3 DNA reads as TGTGCCTGGACCCAGGGAGCCGGCTATGAGCAGTTCTTC.

V usage is TRBV10-1 and J usage is TRBJ1-2; no firm D call. Germline values: CDR1 WNHNN, CDR2 SYGVQD (reference sequence). This CDR3 is 12 amino acids long. V was pared by 0 bases and J by 6 bases, with 5 bases between. CDR3 in DNA: TGCGCCAGCAGTGAGTCCCCGAATGGCTACACCTTC. It yields the protein CASSESPNGYTF.